This TCR beta chain was identified during a study of blood T cell repertoires in COVID-19. TCRdb's table, derived via immunoSEQ multiplex PCR, lists solely in-frame clones and lacks some. The sample holds 310,000 or so clones, 83% seen once. The germline CDR1 and CDR2 sequences are MNHEY and SMNVEV (reference sequence). The CDR3 consists of 13 residues. Trimming removed 4 bases at V and 1 base at J, with 7 bases between. Turning to this clone: Within the sample, other DNA sequences also encode this same CDR3.

Sequencing was carried out using peripheral blood. The receptor's source is a woman between 45 and 60 years old with acute or convalescent COVID-19. The rearrangement uses TRBV27 and TRBJ2-5; D unclear. CDR3 in amino acids: CASSYRTQETQYF. The CDR3 region has the DNA TGTGCCAGCAGTTATAGAACCCAAGAGACCCAGTACTTC.